This T cell receptor (beta chain) was profiled in a study of OX40 agonist ivuxolimab in advanced cancers. About the study: Patients were infused with ivuxolimab every 2 weeks at 0.01 to 10 mg/kg. Study-level points and caveats: Low normalized T-cell clonal expansion also characterized some of the nonresponders. The CD4+ and CD8+ T cells in the blood had expanded clonally by week 6 at 0.1 to 3.0 mg/kg.

Sampled blood was obtained at baseline, cycle 4 day 1, and cycle 7 day 1. At least ten counts were recorded for this clone. What it binds is unknown. The length of the CDR3 is 14 residues. The V and J ends lost 9 bases and 0 bases respectively, with 15 bases between them. Germline CDR1 and CDR2: LNHNV and YYDKDF (reference sequence). The data were produced by immunoSEQ multiplex PCR, yet TCRdb's version contains in-frame clones alone and is incomplete. Of around 71,000 clones listed, about 73% are singletons. This TCR was recovered from an adult with an advanced solid tumor such as melanoma, head and neck, liver or kidney cancer. The J gene is TRBJ2-7, the V gene TRBV15; D is undetermined. The material was CD4+ or CD8+ T cells sorted from blood, obtained in a trial of the OX40 agonist ivuxolimab. Here the CDR3 reads CATTPRGGSYEQYF. The CDR3 DNA reads TGTGCCACAACCCCACGCGGTGGCTCCTACGAGCAGTACTTC. Full variable domain (outside the CDR3, taken from reference TRBV15 and TRBJ2-7): DAMVIQNPRYQVTQFGKPVTLSCSQTLNHNVMYWYQQKSSQAPKLLFHYYDKDFNNEADTPDNFQSRRPNTSFCFLDIRSPGLGDTAMYLCATTPRGGSYEQYFGPGTRLTVT.